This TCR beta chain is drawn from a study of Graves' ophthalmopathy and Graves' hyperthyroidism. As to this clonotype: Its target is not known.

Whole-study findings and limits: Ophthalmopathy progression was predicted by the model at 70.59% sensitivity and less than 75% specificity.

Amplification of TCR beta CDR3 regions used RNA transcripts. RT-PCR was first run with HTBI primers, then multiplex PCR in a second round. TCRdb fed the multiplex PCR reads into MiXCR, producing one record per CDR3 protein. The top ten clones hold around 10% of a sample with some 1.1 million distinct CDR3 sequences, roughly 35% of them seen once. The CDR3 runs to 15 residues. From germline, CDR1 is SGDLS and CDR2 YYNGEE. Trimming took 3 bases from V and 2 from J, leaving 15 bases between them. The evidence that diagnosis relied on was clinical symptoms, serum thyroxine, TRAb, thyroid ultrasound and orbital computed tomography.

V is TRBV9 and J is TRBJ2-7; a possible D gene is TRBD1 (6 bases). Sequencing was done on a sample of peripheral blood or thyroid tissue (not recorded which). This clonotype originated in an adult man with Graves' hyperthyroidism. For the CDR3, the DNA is TGTGCCAGCAGCGCACGGCCCAGGGACACCTACGAGCAGTACTTC. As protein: CASSARPRDTYEQYF.